These 27 T cell receptor beta chains share one sample of origin, sequenced in a study of CD8 T cells in ankylosing spondylitis. TCRdb re-derived calls from the 5' RACE reads in MiXCR, one entry per CDR3 protein. The table has 350,000 to 450,000 distinct CDR3 sequences, roughly 22% seen once; the top ten hold roughly 13%. Sequenced material: blood, either unsorted or a sorted T cell fraction (not recorded which). The receptors derive from a male donor with ankylosing spondylitis or in good health (not recorded which).

The sample holds a few counts of this clonotype. The chain uses TRBV10-1 and TRBJ2-7, with TRBD1 as a possible D gene (5 bases). The CDR3 is 15 residues long. Germline CDR1 and CDR2: WNHNN and SYGVQD (reference sequence). V gave up 4 bases and J gave up 2 bases, with 15 bases separating them. In nucleotides, the CDR3 is TGCGCCAGCAGTGCTTCGAACAGGCAACCCTACGAGCAGTACTTC. The encoded protein is CASSASNRQPYEQYF.

This chain uses TRBV12-3 or TRBV12-4 with TRBJ2-2; D assignment may be TRBD1 or TRBD2 (6 bases each). The CDR3 runs 16 residues. Trimming cost V 6 bases and J 5 bases, with 19 bases left between them. The CDR3, as DNA: TGTGCCAGCAGCCGCCGAGATGAAGGGGGGACCGGGGAGCTGTTTTTT. It codes for CASSRRDEGGTGELFF.

This clonotype appeared a few times. The gene calls are TRBV5-4 and TRBJ2-7; D may be TRBD1 or TRBD2 (5 bases each). V was clipped by 4 bases and J by 4 bases, with 24 bases between them. This CDR3 comprises 17 residues. The germline V gene encodes CDR1 SGHNT and CDR2 YYREEE (reference sequence). DNA of the CDR3: TGTGCCAGCAGCCTGGGCCCAGGGACGGATGGGGTTTACGAGCAGTACTTC. This codes for CASSLGPGTDGVYEQYF.

Regarding this clonotype: One junction end does not reproduce the germline sequence, and a read error may be involved. V gene TRBV4-1 combines with J gene TRBJ2-3; 8 positions agree with TRBD2. This CDR3 has 16 amino acids. CDR1 and CDR2 (germline): MGHRA, YSYEKL. CDR3 loop: CTSSRLGGAVTDTQYF. In DNA, the CDR3 is TGCACCAGCAGCCGCCTCGGGGGGGCAGTCACAGATACGCAGTATTTT.

This clonotype occurred many times. The chain carries TRBV24-1 and TRBJ2-3; D is possibly TRBD1 (6 bases). Germline V gives CDR1 KGHDR, CDR2 SFDVKD. The V gene lost 6 bases and the J gene lost 7 bases, with 16 bases spanning the gap. CDR3 length: 14 amino acids. The CDR3 reads CATSSRDTTYTQYF. The DNA of the CDR3 is TGTGCCACCAGTTCCCGGGACACTACCTATACGCAGTATTTT.

Concerning this clonotype itself: At one boundary the junction diverges from the germline segment, which might be a read error. V usage is TRBV7-9 and J usage is TRBJ2-1; weak D call: TRBD2 (6 bases). The CDR3 has 15 residues. Germline CDR1 reads SEHNR; CDR2 reads FQNEAQ (reference sequence). CDR3: CAISLVLAAYNEQFF. CDR3 in DNA: TGTGCCATCAGCTTAGTCTTAGCGGCCTACAATGAGCAGTTCTTC.

This chain uses TRBV29-1 with TRBJ2-7, with D possibly being TRBD1 or TRBD2 (6 bases each). V gave up 7 bases and J gave up 1 base, with 17 bases separating them. Germline V gives CDR1 SQVTM, CDR2 ANQGSEA. The CDR3 has 14 residues. The CDR3 here is CSARPGAQSYEQYF. Here the CDR3 DNA reads TGCAGCGCCCGCCCGGGGGCGCAATCCTACGAGCAGTACTTC.

The chain recombines TRBV11-1 with TRBJ2-1, with a possible D match to TRBD2 (5 bases). CDR1 and CDR2 (germline): SGHAT, FQDESV (reference sequence). The CDR3 length is 17 residues. V dropped 1 base and J dropped 9 bases, with 22 bases sitting between them. The CDR3 nucleotides are TGTGCCAGCAGCTTAGTTGGGCTGGGAGCAGTAGGCGGTGAGCAGTTCTTC. It codes for CASSLVGLGAVGGEQFF.

There are a few counts of this clonotype. The genes are TRBV9 and TRBJ2-3, with a weak D call TRBD1 (6 bases). V gave up 0 bases and J gave up 2 bases, with 10 bases separating them. This CDR3 comprises 15 residues. CDR1 and CDR2 from the germline V gene are SGDLS and YYNGEE. The CDR3 coding sequence is TGTGCCAGCAGCGTAGATGGGGGCCTCACAGATACGCAGTATTTT. This translates into CASSVDGGLTDTQYF. Filled out from reference TRBV9 and TRBJ2-3, the complete variable domain reads DSGVTQTPKHLITATGQRVTLRCSPRSGDLSVYWYQQSLDQGLQFLIQYYNGEERAKGNILERFSAQQFPDLHSELNLSSLELGDSALYFCASSVDGGLTDTQYFGPGTRLTVL.

The chain couples TRBV4-2 to TRBJ2-5, with 10 positions matching TRBD2. V trimming: 4 bases; J trimming: 5 bases; junction bases outside the gene matches: 10. Germline V gives CDR1 LGHNA, CDR2 YNFKEQ. This CDR3 comprises 16 residues. For the CDR3, the DNA is TGTGCCAGCAGCCCCGGGACTAGCGTCCCGTGGGAGACCCAGTACTTC. Protein: CASSPGTSVPWETQYF.

The gene calls are TRBV7-9 and TRBJ1-1, with a possible D match to TRBD1 (5 bases). In germline, CDR1 is SEHNR, CDR2 FQNEAQ (reference sequence). This CDR3 has 12 amino acids. The V and J ends lost 11 bases and 4 bases respectively, with 14 bases between them. The CDR3 bases are TGTGCCGGGGGGTACGGGGCCACTGAAGCTTTCTTT. Its protein is CAGGYGATEAFF.

The chain uses TRBV3-1 and TRBJ2-3, with 8 nucleotides matching TRBD2. The CDR3 length is 17 residues. Unmatched junction bases numbered 12, after V lost 7 bases and J lost 0 bases. Germline CDR1 reads LGHDT; CDR2 reads YNNKEL (reference sequence). This CDR3 is CASTHTGGGRSTDTQYF. Written as DNA, the CDR3 is TGTGCCAGCACCCATACCGGGGGGGGGAGAAGCACAGATACGCAGTATTTT.

This clonotype was observed a handful of times. This rearrangement joins TRBV11-2 to TRBJ2-7, with a possible D match to TRBD1 (6 bases). Germline CDR1 is SGHAT and CDR2 is FQNNGV. The CDR3 spans 14 residues. V was clipped by 3 bases and J by 6 bases, with 15 bases between them. CDR3 bases: TGTGCCAGCAGCTTTGGGACACCACCAACCGAGCAGTACTTC. This gives the protein CASSFGTPPTEQYF. The full variable domain, its missing parts supplied by reference TRBV11-2 and TRBJ2-7, is EAGVAQSPRYKIIEKRQSVAFWCNPISGHATLYWYQQILGQGPKLLIQFQNNGVVDDSQLPKDRFSAERLKGVDSTLKIQPAKLEDSAVYLCASSFGTPPTEQYFGPGTRLTVT.

In the case of this clonotype: Relative to the germline gene, one junction end is altered; a read error may explain this. DNA for the CDR3: TGTGCCAGCAGCCACCCTACGCGGCTAGCTGTCACCGGGGAGCTGGTTTTT. As protein: CASSHPTRLAVTGELVF. The chain couples TRBV7-9 to TRBJ2-2; D possibly corresponds to TRBD2 (5 bases). Germline V gene lookup returns CDR1 SEHNR and CDR2 FQNEAQ (reference sequence). The CDR3 runs 17 residues.

This clonotype has just a few counts. The chain is built from TRBV12-3 or TRBV12-4 and TRBJ2-1; a weak D match, TRBD2 (5 bases). The V and J ends lost 4 bases and 7 bases respectively, with 14 bases between them. CDR3 length: 14 residues. CDR3 nucleotide sequence: TGTGCCAGCAGTTACCGGGATGAGTTGAATGAGCAGTTCTTC. Translation: CASSYRDELNEQFF.

The gene calls are TRBV12-3 or TRBV12-4 and TRBJ2-1; TRBD2 matches 7 bases. The CDR3 is 15 amino acids. The J segment lost 4 bases and the V segment lost 6 bases, leaving 9 bases of the junction unmatched. The chain's CDR3 is CASSIVGRGYNEQFF. Here the CDR3 DNA reads TGTGCCAGCAGCATTGTGGGGCGGGGGTACAATGAGCAGTTCTTC.

This clonotype has only a few counts. J is TRBJ2-2 and V is TRBV29-1; a weak D match, TRBD1 (5 bases). The germline gives CDR1 SQVTM, CDR2 ANQGSEA. Trimming took off 1 base at V and 1 base at J, with 16 bases between the two ends. The CDR3 runs to 17 residues. The DNA of the CDR3 is TGCAGCGTTGAAGCTCCGGGCTTGGGGCAGAACACCGGGGAGCTGTTTTTT. Residues: CSVEAPGLGQNTGELFF.

This clonotype occurred a few times. This chain uses TRBV24-1 with TRBJ2-7, with unresolved D. Germline loops: CDR1 KGHDR, CDR2 SFDVKD. The CDR3 covers 14 residues. With 2 bases removed from V and 2 bases from J, the gap between germline ends came to 9 bases. The CDR3: CATSDSGKAYEQYF. Written as DNA, the CDR3 is TGTGCCACCAGTGATTCCGGCAAAGCCTACGAGCAGTACTTC.

The CDR3 spells CASSPWDRAGELFF. Here the CDR3 DNA reads TGCGCCAGCAGCCCCTGGGATAGGGCCGGGGAGCTGTTTTTT. The gene calls are TRBV4-1 and TRBJ2-2, with D uncertain. CDR1 and CDR2 from the germline V gene are MGHRA and YSYEKL. V was pared by 4 bases and J by 6 bases, with 12 bases between. The CDR3 covers 14 residues.

As for this clonotype: A read error may produce the germline difference seen at one junction end. The rearrangement links TRBV12-5 to TRBJ2-3; D is unclear. This CDR3 has 13 amino acids. Germline V CDR1 and CDR2: LGHNT, FRNRAP. Written as DNA, the CDR3 is TGTGCTAGTGGTTTGAGAGACACATATACGCAGTATTTT. Translating gives CASGLRDTYTQYF.

This chain connects TRBV20-1 to TRBJ2-5; no firm D call. The germline V and J ends were trimmed by 2 bases and 1 base, with 8 bases remaining between them. In germline, CDR1 is DFQATT, CDR2 SNEGSKA (reference sequence). CDR3 length: 13 residues. The CDR3 DNA reads as TGCAGTGCTAGAAGTGGTAGCCAAGAGACCCAGTACTTC. Translated, it gives CSARSGSQETQYF.

This clonotype is a singleton in its sample. The CDR3 DNA sequence: TGTGCCAGCACGGAGCGGGGCCAAGAGACCCAGTACTTC. It codes for CASTERGQETQYF. V usage is TRBV27 and J usage is TRBJ2-5; 7 bases are a match to TRBD2. The CDR3 contains 13 residues. The germline V gene encodes CDR1 MNHEY and CDR2 SMNVEV (reference sequence). The J segment lost 1 base and the V segment lost 7 bases, leaving 3 bases of the junction unmatched.

There are a few counts of this clonotype. V gene TRBV20-1 combines with J gene TRBJ1-4, with a weak D call TRBD1 (6 bases). The CDR3 runs to 16 residues. Germline V gene lookup returns CDR1 DFQATT and CDR2 SNEGSKA (reference sequence). V gave up 1 base and J gave up 2 bases, with 14 bases separating them. This chain's CDR3 is CSARGLTGTTNEKLFF. Written as DNA, the CDR3 is TGCAGTGCTAGAGGCTTAACAGGGACGACTAATGAAAAACTGTTTTTT.

The genes are TRBV6-2 or TRBV6-3 and TRBJ2-7, with D uncertain. V was clipped by 0 bases and J by 4 bases, with 10 bases between them. The CDR3 covers 14 residues. Germline V lookup: CDR1 MNHEY, CDR2 SVGEGT. The CDR3 here is CASSYSGLGYEQYF. The CDR3 DNA follows: TGTGCCAGCAGTTACTCCGGCTTAGGGTACGAGCAGTACTTC.

The chain joins TRBV27 to TRBJ1-2, with D tentatively TRBD1 (6 bases). The CDR3 sequence is 16 residues long. The germline CDR1 and CDR2 sequences are MNHEY and SMNVEV (reference sequence). Trimming took off 5 bases at V and 4 bases at J, with 20 bases between the two ends. The chain's CDR3 is CASSPQTGGVIYGYTF. The CDR3 DNA is TGTGCCAGCAGTCCACAAACGGGGGGCGTTATCTATGGCTACACCTTC.

This clonotype was seen only a few times. The chain carries TRBV12-3 or TRBV12-4 and TRBJ1-2, with D unresolved. This CDR3 comprises 14 residues. The V and J ends lost 3 bases and 7 bases respectively, with 15 bases between them. The CDR3 is CASSLGSRTFGYTF. In DNA form, the CDR3 reads TGTGCCAGCAGTTTGGGGTCTCGAACTTTTGGCTACACCTTC.

This clonotype was seen more than once but under ten times. The J gene is TRBJ2-3, the V gene TRBV30, with a weak D call TRBD1 (6 bases). The CDR3 contains 15 residues. The V end was cut by 4 bases, the J end by 0 bases, with 14 bases between. CDR1 and CDR2 (germline): GTSNPN, SVGIG (reference sequence). The CDR3 DNA reads TGTGCCTGGACGACAGGCGGGTCTAGCACAGATACGCAGTATTTT. This codes for CAWTTGGSSTDTQYF.